This T cell receptor beta chain derives from a study of shared clonotypes between healthy human individuals. This clone has a single count. Its specificity is unknown. The V and J ends lost 8 bases and 1 base respectively, with 13 bases between them. Germline V gene data show CDR1 as GTSNPN and CDR2 as SVGIG (reference sequence). The length of the CDR3 is 13 residues. Whole-study results and caveats: Clonotypes which were not shared had lower generation probabilities than clonotypes that all four donors shared.

As processed by the authors: ImmunoSEQ output lacked quality scores and full-length reads, limiting matched filtering. The assay was immunoSEQ multiplex PCR, and TCRdb's table has in-frame clones only and misses some. V and J calls and clone size are copied from that table; D and trimming were computed from the DNA. The data contain 2 million or so clones, approximately 95% of them singletons. The rearrangement links TRBV30 to TRBJ2-3; perhaps TRBD1 as D (5 bases). The sequence was collected from a man aged 18-30 years in good health. The sample taken for sequencing was naive CD4+ T cells sorted from blood. Indicated subset: CD45RA+ positively selected. The CDR3 loop is CAVETERTDTQYF. The CDR3 DNA follows: TGTGCCGTGGAGACAGAACGCACAGATACGCAGTATTTT.